The clone carrying this T cell receptor (beta chain) was observed a single time. The sample originates from a study of blood T cell repertoires in COVID-19. Whole-study context: The United States, Italy and Spain supplied acute and convalescent COVID-19 samples.

Trimming took 7 bases from V and 0 from J, leaving 10 bases between them. Germline V lookup: CDR1 LNHDA, CDR2 SQIVND (reference sequence). The CDR3 length is 14 residues. In the original processing: Nucleated cell number was recorded as an estimate derived from reference gene primer amplification. This table comes from immunoSEQ multiplex PCR, and its TCRdb copy is limited to in-frame clones, with some not included. Clone size and V and J calls were adopted from that table, with D and trimming inferred from the DNA. The data hold 250,000 or so clones, with roughly 85% observed a single time. In terms of age and location, participants ranged from roughly 18 to 95 years and lived in fewer than 30 US areas. Which cohort a participant joined came from the clinical history participants gave.

The chain is built from TRBV19 and TRBJ1-3; D might be TRBD1 (5 bases). This receptor was identified in a woman aged 45-65 years who had been exposed to COVID-19. Material for sequencing was PBMCs or T cells enriched from blood (not recorded which). The CDR3 sequence: CASNTGDSGNTIYF. In nucleotides, the CDR3 is TGTGCCAGTAATACAGGCGACTCTGGAAACACCATATATTTT.